This T cell receptor (beta chain) appears in the sequencing data of a study of cytomegalovirus exposure and HLA in healthy donors. Only one count was recorded for this clone. Antigen unknown. Study results and limitations: Most sequenced TCRs were rare (though some public TCRs occurred in many donors).

With 60 Vbeta and 13 Jbeta primers, the PCR was carried out. TCRdb keeps only in-frame clones here, not all; method: immunoSEQ multiplex PCR. The sample carries about 150,000 clones, about four fifths recorded once. Sequencing input: PBMCs. The source of this sequence is a man younger than 40 in good health and CMV-seropositive.

The CDR3 sequence is CASSPKGIAEPTRDTQYF. CDR3 bases: TGTGCCAGCAGCCCGAAGGGGATAGCGGAGCCCACGAGAGATACGCAGTATTTT. This chain links TRBV5-4 with TRBJ2-3; D is possibly TRBD2 (6 bases). The CDR3 is 18 amino acids. Germline lookup yields CDR1 SGHNT and CDR2 YYREEE (reference sequence). V was trimmed by 4 bases and J by 5 bases, leaving 26 bases between them.